These T cell receptor beta chains were read from a single sample in a study of CD8 T cells in ankylosing spondylitis. Via MiXCR, TCRdb re-called the 5' RACE reads, giving one row per CDR3 protein. The sample lists about 200,000 distinct CDR3 sequences; around 13% were seen once. Sequencing was done on a sample of blood, either unsorted or a sorted T cell fraction (not recorded which). These receptor sequences come from a male donor with ankylosing spondylitis or in good health (not recorded which). CDR3s include the opening cysteine and the closing phenylalanine or tryptophan. D genes are given only for firm matches. Some rows have no size entry. The others give once, few or many, or a class for an expanded clone.

V gene	D gene	J gene	clone size	CDR3 DNA	CDR3 protein
TRBV3-1	TRBD1	TRBJ1-1	few	TGTGCCAGCAGCCCTCGTGACAGGGGGTTAGGCACTGAAGCTTTCTTT	CASSPRDRGLGTEAFF
TRBV20-1	-	TRBJ2-7	-	TGCAGTGCTAGGGCTCAAAATGCCTACGAGCAGTACTTC	CSARAQNAYEQYF
TRBV10-3	TRBD1	TRBJ1-1	many	TGTGCCATCAGCTCCTCGACAGGGATGAACACTGAAGCTTTCTTT	CAISSSTGMNTEAFF
TRBV6-4	TRBD2	TRBJ2-6	few	TGTGCCAGCAGTGAGGGGAGGGCTGGGGCCAACGTCCTGACTTTC	CASSEGRAGANVLTF
TRBV4-1	-	TRBJ1-2	-	TGCGCCAGCAGCCAAGAGGTAGGGAGCGTTGATGGCTACACCTTC	CASSQEVGSVDGYTF
TRBV4-1	-	TRBJ2-7	few	TGCGCCAGCAGCCCAGGGGGGGAGGCCTCTCCCTACGAGCAGTACTTC	CASSPGGEASPYEQYF
TRBV12-3/TRBV12-4	-	TRBJ1-2	-	TGTGCCAGCAGTTTACCAGGGGAATACGGCTACACCTTC	CASSLPGEYGYTF
TRBV7-9	-	TRBJ2-5	large	TGTGCCAGCAGCCCTCACCTGACTCATAAAGAGACCCAGTACTTC	CASSPHLTHKETQYF
TRBV6-1	-	TRBJ2-3	few	TGTGCCAGCAGTCTGTACCGCACAGATACGCAGTATTTT	CASSLYRTDTQYF
TRBV4-1	TRBD1	TRBJ1-5	few	TGCGCCAGCAAGGGACAGGGAGGAAATCAGCCCCAGCATTTT	CASKGQGGNQPQHF
TRBV5-1	TRBD1	TRBJ2-7	many	TGTGCCAGCAGCCTCGGACAGGGATCCTACGAGCAGTACTTC	CASSLGQGSYEQYF
TRBV27	-	TRBJ2-2	-	TGTGCCAGCAGAAAACTAGACCCGGGTCAAGACACCGGGGAGCTGTTTTTT	CASRKLDPGQDTGELFF
TRBV20-1	TRBD1	TRBJ2-1	few	TGCAGTGCAACCGGGACAGATATTTACAATGAGCAGTTCTTC	CSATGTDIYNEQFF
TRBV12-3/TRBV12-4	TRBD1	TRBJ1-6	-	TGTGCCAGCAGGATTGGGACAGGGCCGCTTGGGGTCCACTTT	CASRIGTGPLGVHF
TRBV20-1	-	TRBJ2-7	-	TGCAGTGCTCAGACTAGTTCAGACGAGCAGTACTTC	CSAQTSSDEQYF
TRBV20-1	TRBD2	TRBJ2-1	-	TGCAGTGCTAGAGATCGCACTAGCGGCAATGAGCAGTTCTTC	CSARDRTSGNEQFF
TRBV4-1	TRBD1	TRBJ1-2	-	TGCGCCAGCAGCCCCTCGGACAGGGGTAGTGGCTACACCTTC	CASSPSDRGSGYTF
TRBV7-9	TRBD1	TRBJ2-2	many	TGTGCCAGCAGCTTTCACCCGGGACAGACGAACACCGGGGAGCTGTTTTTT	CASSFHPGQTNTGELFF
TRBV20-1	-	TRBJ2-7	many	TGCAGTGCTAGAGGCTACTACGAGCAGTACTTC	CSARGYYEQYF
TRBV2	-	TRBJ2-6	-	TGTGCCAGCATGGGACTTTGGACAGAAAGCTCTGGGGCCAACGTCCTGACTTTC	CASMGLWTESSGANVLTF
TRBV9	-	TRBJ2-7	-	TGTGCCAGCAGCGTAGGGGGTCCCTACGAGCAGTACTTC	CASSVGGPYEQYF
TRBV7-8	-	TRBJ1-1	-	TGTGCCAGCAGCCCCGTGAGGGGGAACACTGAAGCTTTCTTT	CASSPVRGNTEAFF
TRBV7-9	TRBD2	TRBJ2-7	many	TGTGCCAGCAGTAGCGGGAGCTCCTACGAGCAGTACTTC	CASSSGSSYEQYF
TRBV5-1	-	TRBJ1-3	many	TGCGCCAGCAGCTTGGAGGACTCTGGAAACACCATATATTTT	CASSLEDSGNTIYF
TRBV7-6	-	TRBJ2-7	-	TGTGCCAGCAGCTTCGACATGGGGAGCTCCTACGAGCAGTACTTC	CASSFDMGSSYEQYF
TRBV10-2	-	TRBJ2-2	-	TGCGCCAGCTGTGGACCCGGGGGGGAGCTGTTTTTT	CASCGPGGELFF
TRBV7-8	-	TRBJ2-2	-	TGTGCCAGCAGCCCCTGGTTGGCCGGGGAGCTGTTTTTT	CASSPWLAGELFF
TRBV6-2/TRBV6-3	TRBD1	TRBJ2-7	-	TGTGCCAGTCTACCCGGGACAGGGGGGGACGAGCAGTACTTC	CASLPGTGGDEQYF
TRBV15	-	TRBJ2-6	-	TGTGCCACCAGCAGGGAAAGGGGCTCTGGGGCCAACGTCCTGACTTTC	CATSRERGSGANVLTF
TRBV29-1	-	TRBJ2-1	many	TGCAGCACTGAAGGGGGGCTCGGAGATGAGCAGTTCTTC	CSTEGGLGDEQFF
TRBV5-1	TRBD2	TRBJ2-3	many	TGCGCCAGCAGCTATGGGCTAGCGGGTGCAGATACGCAGTATTTT	CASSYGLAGADTQYF
TRBV29-1	-	TRBJ2-1	many	TGCAGCGTTGAGGGACTCAGCGGCTACAATGAGCAGTTCTTC	CSVEGLSGYNEQFF
TRBV9	-	TRBJ1-6	-	TGTGCCAGCCTGGCGGAATCACCCCTCCACTTT	CASLAESPLHF
TRBV6-2/TRBV6-3	-	TRBJ2-1	few	TGTGCCAGCAGTTATGTAGCCCATGAGCAGTTCTTC	CASSYVAHEQFF
TRBV30	-	TRBJ2-7	-	TGTGACTGGCTTGACAGGCGCTCCTACGAGCAGTACTTC	CDWLDRRSYEQYF
TRBV30	-	TRBJ2-3	-	TGTGCCTGGAGTGTACTAAGAGCCACAGATACGCAGTATTTT	CAWSVLRATDTQYF
TRBV2	-	TRBJ2-2	few	TGTGCCAGCAGTGTCAGGGACAGGGTTTTCGGGACTAGACGAACCGGGGAGCTGTTTTTT	CASSVRDRVFGTRRTGELFF
TRBV30	TRBD2	TRBJ2-1	once	TGTGCCTGGAGTGTACTAGGAACTAGCGGGGTTTATGAGCAGTTCTTC	CAWSVLGTSGVYEQFF
TRBV15	-	TRBJ2-3	-	TGTGCCACCAGCAGAGATCCAGGGGAGGATACGCAGTATTTT	CATSRDPGEDTQYF
TRBV5-5	TRBD1	TRBJ2-1	few	TGTGCCAGCAGCATCACAGGGGATAGTGAGCAGTTCTTC	CASSITGDSEQFF
TRBV12-3/TRBV12-4	TRBD2	TRBJ2-3	-	TGTGCCAGCAGTTCCTCGACTAGCGAGAGGGTACAGATAGAGGGGTATTTT	CASSSSTSERVQIEGYF
TRBV5-1	TRBD1	TRBJ1-2	many	TGCGCCAGCAGCGTGACAGGGAGCTATGGCTACACCTTC	CASSVTGSYGYTF
TRBV3-1	TRBD2	TRBJ2-1	-	TGTGCCAGCAGCCTCCATCTGAGCGGGAGGGCCGGGTCGGATGAGCAGTTCTTC	CASSLHLSGRAGSDEQFF
TRBV27	-	TRBJ2-3	few	TGTGCCAGCAGCCCTAACACAGATACGCAGTATTTT	CASSPNTDTQYF
TRBV19	TRBD1	TRBJ2-1	-	TGTGCCAGTAGAGGACAGGGGCATATGGCCTACAATGAGCAGTTCTTC	CASRGQGHMAYNEQFF
TRBV25-1	TRBD1	TRBJ2-1	few	TGTGCCAGCAGTGAATTGGGCACAGGGGCGTACAATGAGCAGTTCTTC	CASSELGTGAYNEQFF
TRBV20-1	-	TRBJ2-1	few	TGCAGTGCTAGAGAGTACCGTTCTGAGCAGTTCTTC	CSAREYRSEQFF
TRBV5-1	TRBD2	TRBJ2-7	few	TGCGCCAGCAGATTTGTAGATAGCGGGACTGACTACGAGCAGTACTTC	CASRFVDSGTDYEQYF
TRBV30	-	TRBJ1-3	-	TGTGCCTGGAGTGTTGTCTCTGGAAACACCATATATTTT	CAWSVVSGNTIYF
TRBV11-2	TRBD1	TRBJ1-4	once	TGTGCCAGCCACTCACGGGAGGGGGCCGGTGAAAAACTGTTTTTT	CASHSREGAGEKLFF
TRBV19	-	TRBJ2-7	-	TGTGCCAGTAGTCGAGGTTTTGCCTACGAGCAGTACTTC	CASSRGFAYEQYF
TRBV24-1	-	TRBJ1-5	few	TGTGCCACCAGTGGGGGAGGCAATCAGCCCCAGCATTTT	CATSGGGNQPQHF
TRBV12-3/TRBV12-4	-	TRBJ2-1	-	TGTGCCAGCAGACCCTCAGACTGGAGCTCCTACAATGAGCAGTTCTTC	CASRPSDWSSYNEQFF
TRBV5-1	-	TRBJ1-2	-	TGCGCCAGCAGCTTGGAGGTCCAGGGCCACTTCTATGGCTACACCTTC	CASSLEVQGHFYGYTF
TRBV21-1	-	TRBJ2-7	-	TGTGCCCGCCGGGGAACACCAACCTACGAGCAGTACTTC	CARRGTPTYEQYF
TRBV12-3/TRBV12-4	-	TRBJ1-5	few	TGTGCCAGCACCGAGACAGGAGACAATCAGCCCCAGCATTTT	CASTETGDNQPQHF
TRBV5-1	-	TRBJ2-7	-	TGCGCCAGCAGCTTGGTGGACAGCAACTACGAGCAGTACTTC	CASSLVDSNYEQYF
TRBV15	-	TRBJ2-7	-	TGTGCCACCAGCAGAGGGGGGGAGGAGCAGTACTTC	CATSRGGEEQYF
TRBV3-1	TRBD2	TRBJ2-3	many	TGTGCCAGCAGCCAAGATGTCGGGGCTAGCGGGAGGGCTAGCACAGATACGCAGTATTTT	CASSQDVGASGRASTDTQYF